A few counts support the clone carrying this TCR beta chain. Its antigen is as yet unknown. The sample originates from a study of cytomegalovirus exposure and HLA in healthy donors. Study results and limitations: A previous analysis found most TCR beta V segments productive roughly 87% or roughly 30% of the time. Most TCR sequences were uncommon, yet certain public TCRs appeared in many donors. In a later analysis, HLA-associated beta chains showed higher expansion and lower generation probabilities than comparable chains. Follow-up analysis found HLA locus-dependent TCR association rates, highest for DRB1 and lowest for HLA-C.

Researchers ran the PCR with 60 Vbeta and 13 Jbeta primers. Profiled with immunoSEQ multiplex PCR; TCRdb holds only in-frame clones, not every one. The sample lists 160,000 or so clones, roughly 77% occurring once. Germline CDR1 is SEHNR and CDR2 is FQNEAQ (reference sequence). Trimming pared 1 base from V and 1 base from J, leaving 10 bases between. The CDR3 has 15 amino acids. Material for sequencing was PBMCs. The sequence came from a man between 18 and 35 years old in good health and CMV-seropositive. The rearrangement links TRBV7-9 to TRBJ1-1; perhaps TRBD1 as D (6 bases). CDR3 sequence reads: CASSLDRVGNTEAFF. CDR3 DNA: TGTGCCAGCAGCTTAGACAGGGTAGGGAACACTGAAGCTTTCTTT.